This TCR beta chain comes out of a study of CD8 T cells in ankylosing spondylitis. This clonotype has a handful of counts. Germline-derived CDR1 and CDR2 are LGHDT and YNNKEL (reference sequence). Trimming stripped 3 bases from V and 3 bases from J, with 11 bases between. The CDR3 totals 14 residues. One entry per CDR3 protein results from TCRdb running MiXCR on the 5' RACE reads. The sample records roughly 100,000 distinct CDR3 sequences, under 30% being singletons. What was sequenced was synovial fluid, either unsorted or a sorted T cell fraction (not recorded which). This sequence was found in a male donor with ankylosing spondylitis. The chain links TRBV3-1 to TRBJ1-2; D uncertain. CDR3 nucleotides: TGTGCCAGCAGCCAGCAACAAGCCTACTATGGCTACACCTTC. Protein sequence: CASSQQQAYYGYTF.